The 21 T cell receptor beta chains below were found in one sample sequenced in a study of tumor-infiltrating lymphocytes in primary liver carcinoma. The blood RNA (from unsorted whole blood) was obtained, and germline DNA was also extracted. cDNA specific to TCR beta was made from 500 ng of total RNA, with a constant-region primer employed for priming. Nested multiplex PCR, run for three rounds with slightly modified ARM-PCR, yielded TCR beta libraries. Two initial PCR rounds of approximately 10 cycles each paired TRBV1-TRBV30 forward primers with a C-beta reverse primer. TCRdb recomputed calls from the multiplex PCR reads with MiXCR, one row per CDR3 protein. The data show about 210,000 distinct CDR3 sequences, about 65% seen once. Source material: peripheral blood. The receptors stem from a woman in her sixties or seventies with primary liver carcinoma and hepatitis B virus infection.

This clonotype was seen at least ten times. CDR3 in DNA: TGCAGCGTTGACAGGGGGCGGGTGAACACTGAAGCTTTCTTT. Its translation: CSVDRGRVNTEAFF. The chain joins TRBV29-1 to TRBJ1-1, with 8 bases lining up with TRBD1. Germline lookup yields CDR1 SQVTM and CDR2 ANQGSEA. The CDR3 consists of 14 residues. V lost 3 bases and J lost 0; bases outside the gene matches: 3.

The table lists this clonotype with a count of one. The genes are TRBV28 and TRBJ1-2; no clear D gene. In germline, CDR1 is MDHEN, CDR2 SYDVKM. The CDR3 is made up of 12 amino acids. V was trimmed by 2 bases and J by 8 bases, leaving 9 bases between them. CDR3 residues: CASSLQAEGYTF. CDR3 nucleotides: TGTGCCAGCAGTTTACAGGCGGAGGGCTACACCTTC.

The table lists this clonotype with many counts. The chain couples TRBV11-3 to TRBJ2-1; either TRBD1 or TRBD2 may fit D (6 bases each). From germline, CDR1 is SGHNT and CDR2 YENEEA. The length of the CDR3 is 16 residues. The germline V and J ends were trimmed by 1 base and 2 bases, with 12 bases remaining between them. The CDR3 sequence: CASSLVSRGAYNEQFF. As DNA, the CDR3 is TGTGCCAGCAGCTTAGTCTCAAGGGGGGCCTACAATGAGCAGTTCTTC.

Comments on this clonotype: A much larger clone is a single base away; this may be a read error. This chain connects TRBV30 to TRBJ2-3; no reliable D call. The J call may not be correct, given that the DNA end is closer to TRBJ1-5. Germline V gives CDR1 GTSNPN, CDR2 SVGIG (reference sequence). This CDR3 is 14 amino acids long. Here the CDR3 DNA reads TGTGCCTGGAGGCGGGAAAGGGAAACAGATACGCAGCATTTT. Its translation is CAWRRERETDTQHF.

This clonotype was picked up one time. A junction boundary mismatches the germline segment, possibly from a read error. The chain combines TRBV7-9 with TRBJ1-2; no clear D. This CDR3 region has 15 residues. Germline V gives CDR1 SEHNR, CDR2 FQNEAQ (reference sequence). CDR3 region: CASNLVTRPEYGYTF. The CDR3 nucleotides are TGTGCCAGCAACTTAGTTACTAGACCGGAATATGGCTACACCTTC.

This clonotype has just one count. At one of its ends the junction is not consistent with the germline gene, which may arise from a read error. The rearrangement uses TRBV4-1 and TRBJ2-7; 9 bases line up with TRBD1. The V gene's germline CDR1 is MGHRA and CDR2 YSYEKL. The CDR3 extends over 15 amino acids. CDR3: CASSQEGQGYYEQYF. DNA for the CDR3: TGTGCCAGCAGCCAAGAGGGACAGGGCTACTACGAGCAGTACTTC.

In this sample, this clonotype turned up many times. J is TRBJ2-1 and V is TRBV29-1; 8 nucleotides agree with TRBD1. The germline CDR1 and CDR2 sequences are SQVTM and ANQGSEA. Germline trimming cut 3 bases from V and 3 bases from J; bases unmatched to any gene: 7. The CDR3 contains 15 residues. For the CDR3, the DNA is TGCAGCGTTGAGGGGGCAGGGGGCCTCTACAATGAGCAGTTCTTC. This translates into CSVEGAGGLYNEQFF.

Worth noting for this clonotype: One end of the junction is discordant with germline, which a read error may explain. Here the CDR3 DNA reads TGCAGTGTTGGTGGGGCAGTAGGTGAGCAGCTCTTC. Its translation is CSVGGAVGEQLF. This chain connects TRBV29-1 to TRBJ2-1; D is perhaps TRBD1 (5 bases). CDR1 and CDR2 (germline): SQVTM, ANQGSEA. This CDR3 is built from 12 residues.

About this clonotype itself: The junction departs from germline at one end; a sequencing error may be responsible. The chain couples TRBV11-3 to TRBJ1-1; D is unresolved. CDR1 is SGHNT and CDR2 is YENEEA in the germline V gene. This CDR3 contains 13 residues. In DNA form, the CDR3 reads TGTGTCAGCAGCTTAACGGCAAACACTGAAGCTTTCTTT. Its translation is CVSSLTANTEAFF.

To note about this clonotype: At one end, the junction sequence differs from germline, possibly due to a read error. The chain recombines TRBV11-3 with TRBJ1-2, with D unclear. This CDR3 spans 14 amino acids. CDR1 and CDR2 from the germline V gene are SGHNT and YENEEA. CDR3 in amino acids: CACSLLGSVYGYIF. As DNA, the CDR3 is TGTGCCTGCAGCTTATTAGGCTCGGTCTATGGCTACATCTTC.

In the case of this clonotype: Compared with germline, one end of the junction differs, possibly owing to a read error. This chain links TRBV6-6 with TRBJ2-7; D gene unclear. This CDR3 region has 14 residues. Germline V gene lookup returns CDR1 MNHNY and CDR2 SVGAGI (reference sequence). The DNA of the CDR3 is TGTGCCAGCAGTTATGATCCCAGTTACTACGAGCGGTACTTC. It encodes CASSYDPSYYERYF.

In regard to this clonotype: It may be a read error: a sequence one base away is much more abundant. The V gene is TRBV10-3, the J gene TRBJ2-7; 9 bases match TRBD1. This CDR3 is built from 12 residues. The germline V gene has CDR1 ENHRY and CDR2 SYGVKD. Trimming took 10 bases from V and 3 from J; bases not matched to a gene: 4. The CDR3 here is CATTGGSYEQYF. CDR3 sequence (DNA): TGTGCCACGACAGGGGGGAGCTACGAGCAGTACTTC.

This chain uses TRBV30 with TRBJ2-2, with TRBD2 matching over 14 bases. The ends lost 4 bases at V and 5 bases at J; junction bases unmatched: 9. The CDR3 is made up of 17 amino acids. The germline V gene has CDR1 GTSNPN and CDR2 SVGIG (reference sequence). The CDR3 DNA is TGTGCCTGGACCCATTACGGGACTAGCGGGAGAACCGGGGAGCTGTTTTTT. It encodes CAWTHYGTSGRTGELFF.

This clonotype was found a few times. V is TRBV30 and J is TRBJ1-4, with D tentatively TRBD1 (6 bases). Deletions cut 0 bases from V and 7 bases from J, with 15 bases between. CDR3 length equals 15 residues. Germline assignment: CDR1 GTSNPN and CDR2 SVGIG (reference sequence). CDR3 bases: TGTGCCTGGAGTGTAACGGGGGCGCGAGGTGAAAAACTGTTTTTT. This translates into CAWSVTGARGEKLFF.

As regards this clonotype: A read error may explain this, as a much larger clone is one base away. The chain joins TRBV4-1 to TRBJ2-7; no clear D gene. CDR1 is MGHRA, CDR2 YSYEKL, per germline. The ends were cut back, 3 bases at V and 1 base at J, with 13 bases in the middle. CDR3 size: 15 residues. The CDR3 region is CASSHSADPSYEQYF. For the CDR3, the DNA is TGCGCCAGCAGCCATAGTGCAGACCCATCCTACGAGCAGTACTTC.

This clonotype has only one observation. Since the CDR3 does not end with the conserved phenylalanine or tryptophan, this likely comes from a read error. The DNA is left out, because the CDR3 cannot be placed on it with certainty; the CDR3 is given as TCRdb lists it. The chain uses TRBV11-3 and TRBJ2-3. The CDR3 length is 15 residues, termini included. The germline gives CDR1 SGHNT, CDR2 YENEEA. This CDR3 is CASSLDRHTADTQYL.

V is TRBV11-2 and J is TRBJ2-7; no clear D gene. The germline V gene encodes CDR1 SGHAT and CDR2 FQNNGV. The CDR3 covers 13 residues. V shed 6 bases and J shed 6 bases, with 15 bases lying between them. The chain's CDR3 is CASSLRDFCEQYF. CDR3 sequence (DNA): TGTGCCAGCAGTTTAAGGGATTTCTGCGAGCAGTACTTC. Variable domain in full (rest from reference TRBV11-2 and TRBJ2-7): EAGVAQSPRYKIIEKRQSVAFWCNPISGHATLYWYQQILGQGPKLLIQFQNNGVVDDSQLPKDRFSAERLKGVDSTLKIQPAKLEDSAVYLCASSLRDFCEQYFGPGTRLTVT.

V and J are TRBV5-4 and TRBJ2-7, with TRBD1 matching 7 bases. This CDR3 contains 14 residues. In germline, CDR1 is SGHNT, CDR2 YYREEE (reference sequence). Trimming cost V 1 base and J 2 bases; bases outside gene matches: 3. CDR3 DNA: TGTGCCAGCAGCTTGAGGGACAGTACCTACGAGCAGTACTTC. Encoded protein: CASSLRDSTYEQYF.

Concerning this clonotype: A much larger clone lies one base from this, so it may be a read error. CDR3 nucleotides: TGTGCCAGGAGCCCCCGGAAAACTAGCCGGCAAGAGACCCAGTACTTC. Its protein product is CARSPRKTSRQETQYF. The J gene is TRBJ2-5, the V gene TRBV4-2; D perhaps matches TRBD2 (6 bases). From germline, CDR1 is LGHNA and CDR2 YNFKEQ. The CDR3 totals 16 residues.

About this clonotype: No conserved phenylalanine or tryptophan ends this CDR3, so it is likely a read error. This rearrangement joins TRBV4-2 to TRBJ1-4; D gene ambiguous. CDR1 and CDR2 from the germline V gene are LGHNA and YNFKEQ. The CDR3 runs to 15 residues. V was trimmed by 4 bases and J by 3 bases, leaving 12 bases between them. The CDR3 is CASSPLLAANEKLFY. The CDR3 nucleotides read TGTGCCAGCAGCCCCCTTTTAGCAGCTAATGAAAAACTGTTTTAT.

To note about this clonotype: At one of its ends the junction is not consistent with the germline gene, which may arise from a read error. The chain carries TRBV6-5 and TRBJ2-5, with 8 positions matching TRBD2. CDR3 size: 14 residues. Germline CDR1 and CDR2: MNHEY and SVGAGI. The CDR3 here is CDSSPSGSKETQYF. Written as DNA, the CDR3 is TGTGACAGCAGCCCGAGCGGGAGTAAAGAGACCCAGTACTTC.